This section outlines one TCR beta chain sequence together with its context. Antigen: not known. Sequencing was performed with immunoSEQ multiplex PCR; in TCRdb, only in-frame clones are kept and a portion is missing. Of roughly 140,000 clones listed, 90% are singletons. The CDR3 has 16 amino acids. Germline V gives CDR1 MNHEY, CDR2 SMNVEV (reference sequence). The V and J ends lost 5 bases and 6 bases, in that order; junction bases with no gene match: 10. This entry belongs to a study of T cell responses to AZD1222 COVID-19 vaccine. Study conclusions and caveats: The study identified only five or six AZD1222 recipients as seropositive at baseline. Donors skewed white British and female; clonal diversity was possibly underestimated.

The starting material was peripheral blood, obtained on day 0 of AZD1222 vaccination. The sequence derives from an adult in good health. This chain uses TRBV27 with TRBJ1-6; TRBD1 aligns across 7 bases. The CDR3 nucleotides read TGTGCCAGCAGTCACGGACAGGCCGCCGCTAATTCACCCCTCCACTTT. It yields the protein CASSHGQAAANSPLHF.